Listed below are T cell receptor beta chains from one sample, sequenced in a study of radiation and T cells in renal cell carcinoma. Sequenced by immunoSEQ multiplex PCR; TCRdb stores in-frame clones only, minus some. The data show approximately 51,000 clones, approximately 80% seen once. The source was blood, collected from a patient whose treatment included radiotherapy and nephrectomy. These receptors were obtained from a woman between 65 and 79 years old with renal cell carcinoma. Both conserved end residues are part of each CDR3. The D gene is left open where the match is weak. Size is stated for part of the rows, as once, few or many counts, or as a class when the clone is expanded.

V gene	J gene	D gene	clone size	CDR3 DNA	CDR3 protein
TRBV5-1	TRBJ1-3	-	once	TGCGCCAGCAGCTTTATAACCGGGGCCCGGGGAGGAAACACCATATATTTT	CASSFITGARGGNTIYF
TRBV21-1	TRBJ1-1	-	-	TGTGCCAGCAGCAAATGTAACAGGAGCCGGGACACTGAAGCTTTCTTT	CASSKCNRSRDTEAFF
TRBV4-3	TRBJ2-1	-	-	TGCGCCAGCAGCCAAGGAGGTGCGGCGGCTTACAATGAGCAGTTCTTC	CASSQGGAAAYNEQFF
TRBV14	TRBJ1-1	-	-	TGTGCCAGCAGCCAACTCTCTATGAACACTGAAGCTTTCTTT	CASSQLSMNTEAFF
TRBV7-6	TRBJ2-1	-	once	TGTGCCAGCAGCTTAAGGGGCCAGTCCTACAATGAGCAGTTCTTC	CASSLRGQSYNEQFF
TRBV5-8	TRBJ2-7	-	-	TGTGCCAGCTCTCAGCCGGGTCGGACCTACGAGCAGTACTTC	CASSQPGRTYEQYF
TRBV5-1	TRBJ2-5	-	-	TGCGCCAGCAGCTTGAGGGGAGAAGAGACCCAGTACTTC	CASSLRGEETQYF
TRBV6-5	TRBJ2-5	-	-	TGTGCCAGCAGTCCTCGGCCCCGGGGGCGGGAGACCCAGTACTTC	CASSPRPRGRETQYF
TRBV2	TRBJ1-2	TRBD1	once	TGTGCCAGTCAGGGGGGGTCCGGCTACACCTTC	CASQGGSGYTF
TRBV6-6	TRBJ1-2	-	-	TGTGCCAGCAGTTTAGCGACAGCTACTAAGCCGATTGACTACACCTTC	CASSLATATKPIDYTF
TRBV5-6	TRBJ2-7	-	-	TGTGCCAGCAGCTTGCTCGGGAGAGGGATCGAGCAGTACTTC	CASSLLGRGIEQYF
TRBV6-5	TRBJ1-2	TRBD1	-	TGTGCCAGCAGTCCACGACCGACAGGGGGCCTTGGCTACACCTTC	CASSPRPTGGLGYTF
TRBV30	TRBJ2-5	-	-	TGTGCCTGGAGTTCCGAAACTGGGGAGCAGTACTTC	CAWSSETGEQYF
TRBV6-5	TRBJ2-2	TRBD2	-	TGTGCCAGCAGAGCCGGGACTACTAACACCGGGGAGCTGTTTTTT	CASRAGTTNTGELFF
TRBV29-1	TRBJ2-5	TRBD2	-	TGCAGCGCCGCCGGGACTAGGGAGACCCAGTACTTC	CSAAGTRETQYF
TRBV4-3	TRBJ2-1	TRBD2	-	TGCGCCAGCAGCCAAGGCGGGAGTAACTACAATGAGCAGTTCTTC	CASSQGGSNYNEQFF
TRBV4-2	TRBJ2-1	-	-	TGTGCCAGCAGCCAAGATCGGGCTAGCAGATACAATGAGCAGTTCTTC	CASSQDRASRYNEQFF
TRBV27	TRBJ2-6	-	-	TGTGCCAGCAGGGTGTCTGGGGCCAACGTCCTGACTTTC	CASRVSGANVLTF
TRBV9	TRBJ2-1	TRBD2	-	TGTGCCAGCGGGGGAGGGCCGACCTACAATGAGCAGTTCTTC	CASGGGPTYNEQFF
TRBV7-9	TRBJ2-7	TRBD1	-	TGTGCCAGCAGCTTACAAGTGGGACAGCCTTCCTACGAGCAGTACTTC	CASSLQVGQPSYEQYF
TRBV2	TRBJ1-5	-	-	TGTGCCAGCAGTGAGGCAGTGAAGAGGCCTAATCAGCCCCAGCATTTT	CASSEAVKRPNQPQHF
TRBV13	TRBJ1-2	-	-	TGTGCCAGCAGCTCAAGATGGGCCCGACCCTGGGGGGACTATGGCTACACCTTC	CASSSRWARPWGDYGYTF
TRBV19	TRBJ1-1	TRBD1	few	TGTGCCAGTAGTCACGGGACAGGGACCACTGAAGCTTTCTTT	CASSHGTGTTEAFF
TRBV19	TRBJ1-2	TRBD1	once	TGTGCCAGTACGGACAGGAGAATCCATGGCTACACCTTC	CASTDRRIHGYTF
TRBV7-9	TRBJ2-3	-	-	TGTGCCAGCAGCCCTGGACAGTACACAGATACGCAGTATTTT	CASSPGQYTDTQYF
TRBV7-9	TRBJ2-1	-	-	TGTGCCAGCAGCTTAGACCCAGGGGCAGGCTCCTACAATGAGCAGTTCTTC	CASSLDPGAGSYNEQFF
TRBV27	TRBJ2-4	-	few	TGTGCCAGCAGTCCAACAGGGTTTGACAAAAACATTCAGTACTTC	CASSPTGFDKNIQYF
TRBV18	TRBJ2-5	-	-	TGTGCCAGCTCACCCTCAGAGACCCAGTACTTC	CASSPSETQYF
TRBV7-9	TRBJ2-1	-	-	TGTGCCAGCAGCTTAGTGCCGGTAGAACAGGGCAATGAGCAGTTCTTC	CASSLVPVEQGNEQFF
TRBV27	TRBJ1-2	TRBD1	-	TGTGCCAGCAGTTGGAACCCGCGGGACAGCTATGGCTACACCTTC	CASSWNPRDSYGYTF
TRBV7-8	TRBJ1-5	-	once	TGTGCCAGCAGCTTAGCTAGTCGGCGATCGGGCGGCAATCAGCCCCAGCATTTT	CASSLASRRSGGNQPQHF
TRBV7-9	TRBJ1-2	-	-	TGTGCCAGCAGCTTGACCGGGACGCGAGGCTACACCTTC	CASSLTGTRGYTF
TRBV7-9	TRBJ2-5	TRBD1	-	TGTGCCAGCAGACCAAACCCCCGACACAGGGGGGATCAAGAGACCCAGTACTTC	CASRPNPRHRGDQETQYF
TRBV9	TRBJ2-7	TRBD2	-	TGTGCCAGCAGCTCCGGGACTAGCGGTGGCCTCGAGCAGTACTTC	CASSSGTSGGLEQYF
TRBV14	TRBJ1-1	-	-	TGTGCCAGCAGCCCGTACACAGGAGACAGGACTGAAGCTTTCTTT	CASSPYTGDRTEAFF
TRBV29-1	TRBJ2-5	-	-	TGCAGCGTAGAGAGCGCAGAAGAGACCCAGTACTTC	CSVESAEETQYF
TRBV7-2	TRBJ2-7	TRBD2	-	TGTGCCAGCAAGCGGACTAGCGCAGCTTACGAGCAGTACTTC	CASKRTSAAYEQYF
TRBV4-3	TRBJ2-7	TRBD2	-	TGCGCCAGCAGCCAAGATCGGAGCGGGGCCTACGAGCAGTACTTC	CASSQDRSGAYEQYF
TRBV5-1	TRBJ1-1	-	-	TGCGCCAGCAGCCCATGGGGAGGGCACACTGAAGCTTTCTTT	CASSPWGGHTEAFF
TRBV5-1	TRBJ1-4	-	-	TGCGCCAGCAGCCCAGTCGGGGGGGAAAAACTGTTTTTT	CASSPVGGEKLFF
TRBV4-3	TRBJ2-5	-	-	TGCGCCAGCAGCCAATGGGGGGAAGAGACCCAGTACTTC	CASSQWGEETQYF
TRBV30	TRBJ2-3	-	-	TGTGCCTTTCGACTCCCAGATACGCAGTATTTT	CAFRLPDTQYF
TRBV7-3	TRBJ1-2	TRBD1	-	TGTGCCAGCAGCTTCGGGCAGGGGGCCAGCTACACCTTC	CASSFGQGASYTF